This entry lists 17 T cell receptor beta chains sequenced from one sample in a study of blood T cell repertoires in COVID-19 (dated by TCRdb to about 2020). The method behind the library was the immunoSEQ multiplex PCR assay. Not all clones reach the TCRdb copy of this immuneACCESS table, which keeps in-frame sequences only. Checked studies attribute under half of the gap to unresolved V genes and leave the rest unexplained. The sample profile shows fewer than 350,000 clones; 90% of them were found once. The ten largest make up 1.7% of the sample. The specimen sequenced was PBMCs or T cells enriched from blood (not recorded which). All receptors come from a woman under 30 with acute COVID-19.

This clone was observed a few times. The rearrangement uses TRBV19 and TRBJ1-5; 8 bases are shared with TRBD1. This CDR3 contains 16 residues. J gave up 0 bases and V 4 bases, and 5 bases lay outside the gene matches. Germline V CDR1 and CDR2: LNHDA, SQIVND (reference sequence). The CDR3 region is CASSTWTGYSNQPQHF. The CDR3 DNA sequence: TGTGCCAGTAGTACGTGGACAGGGTATAGCAATCAGCCCCAGCATTTT.

V usage is TRBV5-1 and J usage is TRBJ2-7; D ambiguous. V lost 1 base, J lost 0 bases, and 8 bases lay in between. In germline, CDR1 is SGHRS, CDR2 YFSETQ. CDR3 length: 14 amino acids. CDR3 coding DNA: TGCGCCAGCAGCTTGTCCGCTAGCTCCTACGAGCAGTACTTC. Translation: CASSLSASSYEQYF.

This clone occurred many times. V usage is TRBV4-2 and J usage is TRBJ2-2, with 8 bases lining up with TRBD1. Looked up from germline, CDR1 is LGHNA and CDR2 is YNFKEQ. The CDR3 has 20 residues. Trimming at V came to 0 bases and at J to 7 bases, leaving 19 bases not matched to a gene. CDR3 DNA sequence: TGTGCCAGCAGCCAAGATCCTTTTCCCACAGGGGGTTCCCATGGCGGGGAGCTGTTTTTT. Translated, it gives CASSQDPFPTGGSHGGELFF.

The V and J genes are TRBV28 and TRBJ2-7, with 9 bases fitting TRBD1. Losses at the gene ends were 3 bases for V and 6 bases for J; bases not matched to a gene: 9. The germline CDR1 and CDR2 sequences are MDHEN and SYDVKM. CDR3 size: 15 residues. The CDR3 region has the DNA TGTGCCAGCAGTTTCGCCGGGACAGGGTCGGGCGAGCAGTACTTC. It codes for CASSFAGTGSGEQYF.

The genes are TRBV6-2 or TRBV6-3 and TRBJ1-5; 9 positions agree with TRBD1. Germline V gives CDR1 MNHEY, CDR2 SVGEGT. CDR3 size: 16 residues. After removal of 5 bases from V and 3 bases from J, the junction contained 8 bases not matched to a gene. CDR3 amino acids: CASSQGGQGSNQPQHF. For the CDR3, the DNA is TGTGCCAGCAGTCAGGGGGGACAGGGTTCCAATCAGCCCCAGCATTTT.

The chain recombines TRBV5-1 with TRBJ2-1; tentatively, D is TRBD2 (6 bases). This CDR3 has 15 amino acids. Germline V gene data show CDR1 as SGHRS and CDR2 as YFSETQ. V lost 0 bases to trimming and J lost 8 bases, with 15 bases between them. This CDR3 is CASSLELARGDEQFF. The CDR3 nucleotides are TGCGCCAGCAGCTTGGAGCTAGCGAGGGGCGATGAGCAGTTCTTC.

V usage is TRBV19 and J usage is TRBJ2-7, with a possible D match to TRBD2 (6 bases). There are 15 residues in the CDR3. Germline V gene sequence: CDR1 LNHDA, CDR2 SQIVND (reference sequence). V was clipped by 4 bases and J by 5 bases, with 18 bases between them. DNA of the CDR3: TGTGCCAGTAGTACTACTGGGGACTCCTCTAACGAGCAGTACTTC. Its protein is CASSTTGDSSNEQYF.

The J gene is TRBJ1-6, the V gene TRBV30, with a possible D match to TRBD1 (6 bases). Trimming left V 2 bases short and J 9 bases short, with 17 bases between. The CDR3 has 15 amino acids. The germline V gene encodes CDR1 GTSNPN and CDR2 SVGIG (reference sequence). In DNA form, the CDR3 reads TGTGCCTGGAGTACGCCGGGACATAACGGTTCACCCCTCCACTTT. Encoded protein: CAWSTPGHNGSPLHF.

This clone turned up a few times. This chain joins TRBV24-1 and TRBJ2-3; 14 bases map to TRBD2. Germline CDR1 KGHDR, CDR2 SFDVKD. Trimming took 0 bases from V and 2 from J; bases not matched to a gene: 21. The CDR3 is made up of 24 amino acids. The CDR3 bases are TGTGCCACCAGTGATTTGGCCGGGACTAGCGGGAGACAAGGATCTCGTTCGACCACAGATACGCAGTATTTT. Protein: CATSDLAGTSGRQGSRSTTDTQYF.

The genes are TRBV11-2 and TRBJ1-5, with 8 bases matching TRBD1. CDR1 and CDR2 from the germline V gene are SGHAT and FQNNGV. The CDR3 is 16 residues long. Trimming at V came to 2 bases and at J to 2 bases, leaving 5 bases not matched to a gene. The CDR3 sequence: CASSLSLDRGNQPQHF. For the CDR3, the DNA is TGTGCCAGCAGCTTATCCTTGGACAGGGGCAATCAGCCCCAGCATTTT. Using reference TRBV11-2 and TRBJ1-5 for the parts outside the CDR3, the full variable domain is EAGVAQSPRYKIIEKRQSVAFWCNPISGHATLYWYQQILGQGPKLLIQFQNNGVVDDSQLPKDRFSAERLKGVDSTLKIQPAKLEDSAVYLCASSLSLDRGNQPQHFGDGTRLSIL.

The rearrangement links TRBV29-1 to TRBJ1-1; perhaps TRBD1 as D (6 bases). The CDR3 extends over 13 amino acids. Germline CDR1 reads SQVTM; CDR2 reads ANQGSEA. V lost 0 bases to trimming and J lost 8 bases, with 13 bases between them. The CDR3 sequence: CSVEERRGAEAFF. The CDR3 coding sequence is TGCAGCGTTGAAGAACGGCGGGGGGCCGAAGCTTTCTTT.

The genes are TRBV5-1 and TRBJ2-1; 12 nucleotides agree with TRBD2. Germline CDR1 SGHRS, CDR2 YFSETQ. This CDR3 has 16 residues. J lost 9 bases, V lost 0 bases, and 7 bases had no gene match. The CDR3 reads CASSLEASGRAAEQFF. The DNA for the CDR3 is TGCGCCAGCAGCTTGGAGGCTAGCGGGAGGGCCGCTGAGCAGTTCTTC. Filled out from reference TRBV5-1 and TRBJ2-1, the complete variable domain reads KAGVTQTPRYLIKTRGQQVTLSCSPISGHRSVSWYQQTPGQGLQFLFEYFSETQRNKGNFPGRFSGRQFSNSRSEMNVSTLELGDSALYLCASSLEASGRAAEQFFGPGTRLTVL.

The chain uses TRBV2 and TRBJ1-1; D is perhaps TRBD1 (6 bases). CDR1 is SNHLY, CDR2 FYNNEI, per germline. The CDR3 sequence is 11 residues long. The CDR3 here is CAKQGYTEAFF. Here the CDR3 DNA reads TGTGCTAAGCAGGGGTACACTGAAGCTTTCTTT.

This clone was seen a handful of times. The chain uses TRBV10-2 and TRBJ2-7, with a weak D call TRBD1 (6 bases). Germline loops: CDR1 WSHSY, CDR2 SAAADI. The length of the CDR3 is 13 residues. V was shortened by 6 bases and J by 1 base, with 10 bases between the two germline ends. The CDR3 DNA reads as TGCGCCAGCAGACCGGGACAATCCTACGAGCAGTACTTC. Amino acids: CASRPGQSYEQYF.

The V and J genes are TRBV4-3 and TRBJ1-4; TRBD1 agrees at 7 bases. Trimming cost V 4 bases and J 7 bases; bases outside gene matches: 6. This CDR3 spans 14 amino acids. The germline gives CDR1 LGHNA, CDR2 YSLEER. This CDR3 is CASSPAWTGEKLFF. The CDR3 DNA sequence: TGCGCCAGCAGCCCAGCGTGGACAGGTGAAAAACTGTTTTTT.

The V and J genes are TRBV5-1 and TRBJ2-1; 10 positions match TRBD2. The CDR3 extends over 16 amino acids. V was pared by 4 bases and J by 2 bases, with 6 bases of the junction left unmatched. CDR1 is SGHRS and CDR2 is YFSETQ in the germline V gene. CDR3 sequence (DNA): TGCGCCAGCAGCCAAAATAGCGGGAGGACCTACAATGAGCAGTTCTTC. Translation: CASSQNSGRTYNEQFF.

This chain links TRBV6-4 with TRBJ1-5; perhaps TRBD1 as D (5 bases). Trimming shortened V by 0 bases and J by 7 bases, and 22 bases separated the two germline ends. The CDR3 covers 18 residues. CDR1 and CDR2 from the germline V gene are MRHNA and SNTAGT. The CDR3 bases are TGTGCCAGCAGTGACTCGGGTTTTTCGGGGACTGAGGGGCAGCCCCAGCATTTT. Translated, it gives CASSDSGFSGTEGQPQHF.